Following are 32 T cell receptor beta chains from one sample sequenced in a study of cytomegalovirus exposure and HLA in healthy donors. A multiplex PCR was run with 60 Vbeta primers and 13 Jbeta primers. Sequencing was performed with immunoSEQ multiplex PCR; in TCRdb, only in-frame clones are kept and a portion is missing. The sample lists roughly 140,000 clones; around four fifths were seen once. The specimen was PBMCs. The receptors were gathered from a boy aged 2 to 10 in good health and CMV-seronegative.

This chain joins TRBV15 and TRBJ1-4; D perhaps matches TRBD1 (5 bases). V was cut by 1 base and J by 6 bases, with 12 bases left in between. The CDR3 spans 15 residues. CDR1 is LNHNV and CDR2 is YYDKDF in the germline V gene (reference sequence). The CDR3 nucleotides are TGTGCCACCAGCAGAGGCAGGGAAACCGATGAAAAACTGTTTTTT. As protein: CATSRGRETDEKLFF.

This sequence joins TRBV19 and TRBJ2-3; TRBD1 matches 10 bases. Per germline, CDR1 LNHDA and CDR2 SQIVND (reference sequence). CDR3 length equals 13 residues. The J segment lost 14 bases and the V segment lost 5 bases, leaving 10 bases of the junction unmatched. The CDR3 nucleotides are TGTGCCAGTAGTTTTACCGGGACAGGGGTGGCGTATTTT. Translation: CASSFTGTGVAYF.

This chain joins TRBV29-1 and TRBJ2-2; a weak D match, TRBD2 (7 bases). The germline V gene encodes CDR1 SQVTM and CDR2 ANQGSEA. CDR3 size: 14 residues. V lost 6 bases and J lost 4, with 15 bases in between. CDR3 sequence: CSVPRRGATGELFF. CDR3 sequence (DNA): TGCAGCGTCCCCAGACGGGGGGCCACCGGGGAGCTGTTTTTT.

The rearrangement uses TRBV11-2 and TRBJ1-3; D may be TRBD1 (5 bases). The CDR3 has 15 residues. The germline CDR1 and CDR2 sequences are SGHAT and FQNNGV. The ends were cut back, 1 base at V and 2 bases at J, with 9 bases in the middle. The CDR3 coding sequence is TGTGCCAGCAGCTTAGGCAGGGCTACTGGAAACACCATATATTTT. This encodes CASSLGRATGNTIYF. Variable domain in full (rest from reference TRBV11-2 and TRBJ1-3): EAGVAQSPRYKIIEKRQSVAFWCNPISGHATLYWYQQILGQGPKLLIQFQNNGVVDDSQLPKDRFSAERLKGVDSTLKIQPAKLEDSAVYLCASSLGRATGNTIYFGEGSWLTVV.

The J gene is TRBJ2-1, the V gene TRBV6-5, with D unresolved. Trimming took 2 bases from V and 9 from J, leaving 14 bases between them. This CDR3 region has 14 residues. Per germline, CDR1 MNHEY and CDR2 SVGAGI. The CDR3 bases are TGTGCCAGCAGTTACACTACATCCCCCGCTGAGCAGTTCTTC. Protein: CASSYTTSPAEQFF.

The V and J genes are TRBV27 and TRBJ2-2; no firm D call. Germline V gene data show CDR1 as MNHEY and CDR2 as SMNVEV (reference sequence). The germline V and J ends were trimmed by 6 bases and 7 bases, with 6 bases remaining between them. CDR3 length: 11 amino acids. CDR3: CASSSLGELFF. The CDR3 DNA sequence: TGTGCCAGCAGCTCCCTCGGGGAGCTGTTTTTT.

The chain links TRBV5-1 to TRBJ1-6, with D maybe TRBD1 (6 bases). Per the germline V gene, CDR1 is SGHRS and CDR2 is YFSETQ. The ends were cut back, 0 bases at V and 9 bases at J, with 10 bases in the middle. This CDR3 contains 14 residues. The CDR3 bases are TGCGCCAGCAGCTTGGACAGGGTTGCTTCACCCCTCCACTTT. Translating it yields CASSLDRVASPLHF.

The V and J genes are TRBV4-2 and TRBJ2-1, with 12 bases aligning to TRBD2. Per germline, CDR1 LGHNA and CDR2 YNFKEQ. V shed 2 bases, J shed 8 bases, and the junction held 16 bases outside the gene matches. The CDR3 totals 19 residues. CDR3 in DNA: TGTGCCAGCAGCCAAATTATCGGCCTAGCGGGGGGGCTAGACCATGAGCAGTTCTTC. Encoded protein: CASSQIIGLAGGLDHEQFF.

This clone was found once. This chain joins TRBV27 and TRBJ2-4; D perhaps matches TRBD1 (5 bases). V was shortened by 4 bases and J by 6 bases, with 10 bases between the two germline ends. This CDR3 comprises 13 residues. The germline CDR1 and CDR2 sequences are MNHEY and SMNVEV (reference sequence). The CDR3: CASSYQGTNIQYF. CDR3 sequence (DNA): TGTGCCAGCAGTTATCAGGGAACAAACATTCAGTACTTC.

The rearrangement uses TRBV20-1 and TRBJ2-5; D is uncertain. Germline CDR1 reads DFQATT; CDR2 reads SNEGSKA (reference sequence). V lost 2 bases to trimming and J lost 4 bases, with 5 bases between them. This CDR3 region has 11 residues. CDR3 region: CSARLRETQYF. CDR3 sequence (DNA): TGCAGTGCTAGACTGCGAGAGACCCAGTACTTC.

The chain has TRBV11-2 and TRBJ2-1, with 10 bases matching TRBD2. Germline CDR1 SGHAT, CDR2 FQNNGV. The V and J ends lost 1 base and 8 bases, in that order; junction bases with no gene match: 5. This CDR3 is 15 amino acids long. This CDR3 reads CASSLVLAGAHEQFF. The CDR3 DNA reads as TGTGCCAGCAGCTTAGTCCTAGCGGGAGCTCATGAGCAGTTCTTC.

This clone has only a few counts. The V gene is TRBV11-2, the J gene TRBJ1-4; TRBD1 matches 9 bases. This CDR3 is built from 15 residues. Germline assignment: CDR1 SGHAT and CDR2 FQNNGV. V was pared by 1 base and J by 8 bases, with 5 bases of the junction left unmatched. In nucleotides, the CDR3 is TGTGCCAGCAGCTTAGTGGGGACAGGGCGGGAAAAACTGTTTTTT. Its protein is CASSLVGTGREKLFF. The entire variable domain, with the rest obtained from reference TRBV11-2 and TRBJ1-4, is as follows: EAGVAQSPRYKIIEKRQSVAFWCNPISGHATLYWYQQILGQGPKLLIQFQNNGVVDDSQLPKDRFSAERLKGVDSTLKIQPAKLEDSAVYLCASSLVGTGREKLFFGSGTQLSVL.

The chain employs TRBV19 and TRBJ2-4, with no clear D. Trimming took 10 bases from V and 6 from J, leaving 10 bases between them. Per germline, CDR1 LNHDA and CDR2 SQIVND (reference sequence). The CDR3 covers 11 residues. CDR3 sequence reads: CATTERNIQYF. CDR3 bases: TGTGCCACCACCGAGAGAAACATTCAGTACTTC.

V and J are TRBV7-8 and TRBJ1-5; D might be TRBD1 (5 bases). CDR1 SGHVS and CDR2 FQNEAQ come from the germline V gene. The CDR3 has 18 residues. The V gene lost 5 bases and the J gene lost 0 bases, with 20 bases spanning the gap. CDR3 DNA sequence: TGTGCCAGCAGCAACCGGGACTTTCAGAAATTTAGCAATCAGCCCCAGCATTTT. Protein: CASSNRDFQKFSNQPQHF.

The CDR3 loop reads CASSLVDGGNYGYTF. The DNA for the CDR3 is TGTGCCAGCAGCTTAGTGGACGGAGGAAACTATGGCTACACCTTC. The chain couples TRBV7-8 to TRBJ1-2; D not certain. The germline V gene has CDR1 SGHVS and CDR2 FQNEAQ. V lost 1 base to trimming and J lost 2 bases, with 11 bases between them. The CDR3 extends over 15 amino acids.

The chain combines TRBV28 with TRBJ1-2, with a tentative D call TRBD1 (6 bases). Trimming left V 4 bases short and J 6 bases short, with 18 bases between. Per the germline V gene, CDR1 is MDHEN and CDR2 is SYDVKM. The CDR3 has 15 amino acids. Here the CDR3 DNA reads TGTGCCAGCAGTTCGAACCGGACAGCCAGAGATGGCTACACCTTC. Its protein product is CASSSNRTARDGYTF.

This clone was recorded a few times. The chain joins TRBV28 to TRBJ2-7; 14 bases are shared with TRBD2. The CDR3 contains 15 residues. The germline gives CDR1 MDHEN, CDR2 SYDVKM. V gave up 7 bases and J gave up 9 bases; unmatched junction bases: 11. The DNA of the CDR3 is TGTGCCAGCACCGGGACGGGACTAGCGGGAGTAGTGCAGTACTTC. Translated, it gives CASTGTGLAGVVQYF.

The sample holds one count of this clone. CDR3 DNA sequence: TGTGCCAGCAGCTCGTCCACAGGGCTCGAGCAGTACTTC. Its protein product is CASSSSTGLEQYF. The rearrangement uses TRBV7-8 and TRBJ2-5; perhaps TRBD1 as D (6 bases). The J call may be in error: the DNA end matches TRBJ2-7 better. CDR3 size: 13 residues. The germline V gene encodes CDR1 SGHVS and CDR2 FQNEAQ.

This clone came up a few times. The V gene is TRBV6-1, the J gene TRBJ1-1, with 9 bases that match TRBD1. J lost 5 bases, V lost 6 bases, and 10 bases had no gene match. Per the germline V gene, CDR1 is MNHNS and CDR2 is SASEGT. The CDR3 is 15 amino acids. CDR3 sequence reads: CASSDWTGVVTEAFF. CDR3 nucleotides: TGTGCCAGCAGCGATTGGACAGGGGTAGTGACTGAAGCTTTCTTT.

J is TRBJ1-1 and V is TRBV10-2, with D perhaps TRBD1 (6 bases). With 3 bases removed from V and 5 bases from J, the gap between germline ends came to 13 bases. CDR3 size: 14 residues. Germline V CDR1 and CDR2: WSHSY, SAAADI. The CDR3 loop reads CASSDVSGQTEAFF. DNA of the CDR3: TGCGCCAGCAGTGATGTCAGCGGACAGACTGAAGCTTTCTTT.

This chain links TRBV4-2 with TRBJ2-1; D possibly corresponds to TRBD2 (6 bases). CDR1 and CDR2 (germline): LGHNA, YNFKEQ. V was cut by 0 bases and J by 0 bases, with 12 bases left in between. There are 17 residues in the CDR3. CDR3 loop: CASSQDHVTSSYNEQFF. Here the CDR3 DNA reads TGTGCCAGCAGCCAAGATCATGTGACTAGCTCCTACAATGAGCAGTTCTTC.

The gene calls are TRBV20-1 and TRBJ2-5, with unresolved D. With 5 bases removed from V and 1 base from J, the gap between germline ends came to 5 bases. The CDR3 has 11 amino acids. Germline V lookup: CDR1 DFQATT, CDR2 SNEGSKA (reference sequence). The DNA for the CDR3 is TGCAGTGCTTCGTTCCAAGAGACCCAGTACTTC. As protein: CSASFQETQYF.

This chain uses TRBV7-8 with TRBJ2-1; 16 nucleotides agree with TRBD2. The trim removed 5 bases at V and 9 bases at J, leaving 16 bases unmatched. CDR1 and CDR2 (germline): SGHVS, FQNEAQ. The CDR3 is 19 amino acids. The CDR3 sequence is CASSTRYSGTSGGAGEQFF. Written as DNA, the CDR3 is TGTGCCAGCAGCACTCGCTACTCCGGGACTAGCGGGGGGGCTGGTGAGCAGTTCTTC.

J is TRBJ2-7 and V is TRBV18; D possibly corresponds to TRBD1 (6 bases). The CDR3 extends over 14 amino acids. The germline gives CDR1 KGHSH, CDR2 LQKENI. Between the trimmed V and J ends, which lost 3 bases and 0 bases, there was a span of 9 bases. For the CDR3, the DNA is TGTGCCAGCTCACCCCGGGACACCTCCTACGAGCAGTACTTC. Translating gives CASSPRDTSYEQYF.

The chain couples TRBV18 to TRBJ2-7; 8 bases map to TRBD1. The CDR3 extends over 15 amino acids. The trim removed 4 bases at V and 7 bases at J, leaving 12 bases unmatched. Per the germline V gene, CDR1 is KGHSH and CDR2 is LQKENI. This CDR3 reads CASSLATGAGGEQYF. CDR3 DNA sequence: TGTGCCAGCTCACTTGCGACAGGGGCCGGCGGGGAGCAGTACTTC.

V is TRBV15 and J is TRBJ1-1, with D uncertain. The CDR3 is made up of 15 amino acids. Germline V gives CDR1 LNHNV, CDR2 YYDKDF (reference sequence). Trimming shortened V by 0 bases and J by 1 base, and 9 bases separated the two germline ends. Here the CDR3 reads CATSRDPGENTEAFF. The CDR3, as DNA: TGTGCCACCAGCAGAGATCCGGGTGAGAACACTGAAGCTTTCTTT.

CDR3 sequence (DNA): TGTGCCAGCAGCTTTACAGGGGAACGGGAAAAACTGTTTTTT. It yields the protein CASSFTGEREKLFF. The chain is built from TRBV11-2 and TRBJ1-4; the match to TRBD1 covers 7 bases. Germline CDR1 SGHAT, CDR2 FQNNGV. The ends lost 3 bases at V and 8 bases at J; junction bases unmatched: 6. The CDR3 spans 14 residues.

The chain links TRBV7-9 to TRBJ2-7, with D unresolved. This CDR3 has 15 residues. The germline V gene has CDR1 SEHNR and CDR2 FQNEAQ (reference sequence). With 1 base removed from V and 1 base from J, the gap between germline ends came to 11 bases. The CDR3 protein is CASSLDPSGSYEQYF. The CDR3, as DNA: TGTGCCAGCAGCTTAGACCCCAGTGGTTCCTACGAGCAGTACTTC.

This chain joins TRBV7-9 and TRBJ1-2; D remains ambiguous. V was clipped by 1 base and J by 8 bases, with 14 bases between them. This CDR3 is 14 amino acids long. Germline lookup yields CDR1 SEHNR and CDR2 FQNEAQ (reference sequence). CDR3 in DNA: TGTGCCAGCAGCTTAGTCCGGGAGACGGCGGGCTACACCTTC. Translation gives CASSLVRETAGYTF.

The chain recombines TRBV6-1 with TRBJ1-4, with 9 bases identical to TRBD1. This CDR3 region has 14 residues. J lost 8 bases, V lost 4 bases, and 5 bases had no gene match. From germline, CDR1 is MNHNS and CDR2 SASEGT. The CDR3 is CASSGGTGNEKLFF. The CDR3 nucleotides are TGTGCCAGCAGTGGAGGGACAGGGAACGAAAAACTGTTTTTT.

V is TRBV7-9 and J is TRBJ2-1, with a tentative D call TRBD2 (6 bases). The germline V and J ends were trimmed by 5 bases and 1 base, with 18 bases remaining between them. Germline V gives CDR1 SEHNR, CDR2 FQNEAQ (reference sequence). The CDR3 totals 17 residues. The CDR3 protein is CASSPPGGKLSYNEQFF. Here the CDR3 DNA reads TGTGCCAGCAGCCCCCCTGGCGGGAAACTATCCTACAATGAGCAGTTCTTC. Full variable domain (missing parts from reference TRBV7-9 and TRBJ2-1): DTGVSQNPRHKITKRGQNVTFRCDPISEHNRLYWYRQTLGQGPEFLTYFQNEAQLEKSRLLSDRFSAERPKGSFSTLEIQRTEQGDSAMYLCASSPPGGKLSYNEQFFGPGTRLTVL.

V is TRBV28 and J is TRBJ2-5; TRBD1 is a possible D gene (6 bases). The germline CDR1 and CDR2 sequences are MDHEN and SYDVKM. V lost 6 bases to trimming and J lost 5 bases, with 19 bases between them. This CDR3 contains 15 residues. The CDR3 sequence: CASSRLLGTSETQYF. The CDR3 nucleotides are TGTGCCAGCAGCCGTCTTCTTGGGACATCGGAGACCCAGTACTTC.